These T cell receptor beta chains were read from a single sample in a study of post-analysis software for immune sequencing data. One entry per CDR3 protein results from TCRdb running MiXCR on the PCR reads. The data contain 400,000 to 500,000 distinct CDR3 sequences, roughly 38% of them singletons. The sequenced material came from blood. The receptors were sampled from a girl aged 2 to 10 with multiple sclerosis. The CDR3 runs from the conserved cysteine through the conserved F or W. Fields, in order: CDR3 DNA, CDR3 protein, D gene, clone size, CDR3 length, J gene, V gene. A D gene is named only where the DNA matches it firmly. The listing skips clone size in some rows; elsewhere it reads once, few, many or a size class.

CDR3 DNA: TGCAGTGCTAGAAAACAAATCAGCTATGGCTACACCTTC; CDR3 protein: CSARKQISYGYTF; D gene: NA; clone size: NA; CDR3 length: 13; J gene: TRBJ1-2; V gene: TRBV20-1
CDR3 DNA: TGCGCCAGCAGCTACCAAGGCTATGGCTACACCTTC; CDR3 protein: CASSYQGYGYTF; D gene: NA; clone size: many; CDR3 length: 12; J gene: TRBJ1-2; V gene: TRBV6-5
CDR3 DNA: TGTGCCACCAAACAGGGGTCTTATAATCAGCCCCAGCATTTT; CDR3 protein: CATKQGSYNQPQHF; D gene: TRBD1; clone size: few; CDR3 length: 14; J gene: TRBJ1-5; V gene: TRBV12-3/TRBV12-4
CDR3 DNA: TGTGCCAGCAGTTCATCCCCAGGGAACACCGGGGAGCTGTTTTTT; CDR3 protein: CASSSSPGNTGELFF; D gene: NA; clone size: NA; CDR3 length: 15; J gene: TRBJ2-2; V gene: TRBV27
CDR3 DNA: TGTGCCAGCAGCCAAGTAGCGGGGGGAAGGGACGAGCAGTACTTC; CDR3 protein: CASSQVAGGRDEQYF; D gene: TRBD2; clone size: NA; CDR3 length: 15; J gene: TRBJ2-7; V gene: TRBV28
CDR3 DNA: TGTGCCAGCAGTTACTCGGACTACAGTGAGCAGTTCTTC; CDR3 protein: CASSYSDYSEQFF; D gene: NA; clone size: NA; CDR3 length: 13; J gene: TRBJ2-1; V gene: TRBV6-2/TRBV6-3
CDR3 DNA: TGCGCCAGCAGCTTGCGGCTGAATGAGCAGTACTTC; CDR3 protein: CASSLRLNEQYF; D gene: NA; clone size: NA; CDR3 length: 12; J gene: TRBJ2-5; V gene: TRBV5-1
CDR3 DNA: TGTGCCAGCAGTTTAGGGGACTCCCATGGCTACACCTTC; CDR3 protein: CASSLGDSHGYTF; D gene: NA; clone size: few; CDR3 length: 13; J gene: TRBJ1-2; V gene: TRBV12-3/TRBV12-4
CDR3 DNA: TGTGCCAGCAGCTTAACCGACTTCACTGAAGCTTTCTTT; CDR3 protein: CASSLTDFTEAFF; D gene: NA; clone size: NA; CDR3 length: 13; J gene: TRBJ1-1; V gene: TRBV7-3
CDR3 DNA: TGTGCCAGCAGCTTAATCCAGGGGACCGAAGCTTTCTTT; CDR3 protein: CASSLIQGTEAFF; D gene: NA; clone size: NA; CDR3 length: 13; J gene: TRBJ1-1; V gene: TRBV7-2
CDR3 DNA: TGTGCCAGCAGCTTAACTAAGGGGTACGAGCAGTTCTTC; CDR3 protein: CASSLTKGYEQFF; D gene: NA; clone size: NA; CDR3 length: 13; J gene: TRBJ2-1; V gene: TRBV7-3
CDR3 DNA: TGCGCCAGCAGCCCGGGACTCCATATCACAGATACGCAGTATTTT; CDR3 protein: CASSPGLHITDTQYF; D gene: NA; clone size: NA; CDR3 length: 15; J gene: TRBJ2-3; V gene: TRBV5-1
CDR3 DNA: TGTGCCAGCAGCCGGGACTACAAATCCTACGAGCAGTACTTC; CDR3 protein: CASSRDYKSYEQYF; D gene: TRBD2; clone size: NA; CDR3 length: 14; J gene: TRBJ2-7; V gene: TRBV2
CDR3 DNA: TGTGCCAGCAGCTTTAGTCCCCTTGGGGGACAGTGGAAAAACATTCAGTACTTC; CDR3 protein: CASSFSPLGGQWKNIQYF; D gene: TRBD1; clone size: few; CDR3 length: 18; J gene: TRBJ2-4; V gene: TRBV7-2